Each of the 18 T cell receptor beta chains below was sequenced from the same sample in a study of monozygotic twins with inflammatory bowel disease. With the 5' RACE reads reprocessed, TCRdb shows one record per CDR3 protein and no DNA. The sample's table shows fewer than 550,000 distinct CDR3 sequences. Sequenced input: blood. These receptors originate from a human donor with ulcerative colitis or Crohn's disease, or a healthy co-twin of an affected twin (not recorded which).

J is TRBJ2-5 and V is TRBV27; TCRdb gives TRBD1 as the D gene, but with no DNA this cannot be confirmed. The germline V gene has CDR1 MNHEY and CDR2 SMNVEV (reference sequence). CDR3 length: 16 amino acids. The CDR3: CASSITGAWTQETQYF.

The CDR3 sequence: CASSLASSRETQYF. The V and J genes are TRBV7-9 and TRBJ2-5. The CDR3 sequence is 14 residues long. Per the germline V gene, CDR1 is SEHNR and CDR2 is FQNEAQ (reference sequence).

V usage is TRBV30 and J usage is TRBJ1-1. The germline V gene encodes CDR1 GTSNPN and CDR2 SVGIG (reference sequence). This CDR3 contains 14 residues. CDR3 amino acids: CAWSVYSRGAEAFF.

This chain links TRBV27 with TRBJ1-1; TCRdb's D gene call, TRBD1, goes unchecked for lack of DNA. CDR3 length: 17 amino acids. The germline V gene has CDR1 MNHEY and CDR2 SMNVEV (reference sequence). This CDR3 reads CASSLTGPLGMNTEAFF.

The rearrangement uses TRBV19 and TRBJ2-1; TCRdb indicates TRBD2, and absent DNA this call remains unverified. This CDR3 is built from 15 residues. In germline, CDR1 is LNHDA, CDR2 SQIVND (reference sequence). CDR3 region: CASKRGGGAENEQFF.

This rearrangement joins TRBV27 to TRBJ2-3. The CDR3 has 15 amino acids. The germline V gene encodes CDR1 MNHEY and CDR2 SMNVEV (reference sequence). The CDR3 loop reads CASSAFSLGTDTQYF.

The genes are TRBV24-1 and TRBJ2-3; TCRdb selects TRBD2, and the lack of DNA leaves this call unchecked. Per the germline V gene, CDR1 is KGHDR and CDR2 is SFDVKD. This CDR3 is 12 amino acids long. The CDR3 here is CATRGLTDTQYF.

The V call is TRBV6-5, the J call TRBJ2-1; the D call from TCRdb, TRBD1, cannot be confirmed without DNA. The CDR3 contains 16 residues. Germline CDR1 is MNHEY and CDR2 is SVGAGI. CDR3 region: CASSYGTGGSQGEQFF.

The CDR3 loop reads CASSLGGRATDTQYF. The genes are TRBV5-1 and TRBJ2-3. This CDR3 has 15 amino acids. Germline lookup yields CDR1 SGHRS and CDR2 YFSETQ. Together with reference TRBV5-1 and TRBJ2-3, the CDR3 gives the full variable domain: KAGVTQTPRYLIKTRGQQVTLSCSPISGHRSVSWYQQTPGQGLQFLFEYFSETQRNKGNFPGRFSGRQFSNSRSEMNVSTLELGDSALYLCASSLGGRATDTQYFGPGTRLTVL.

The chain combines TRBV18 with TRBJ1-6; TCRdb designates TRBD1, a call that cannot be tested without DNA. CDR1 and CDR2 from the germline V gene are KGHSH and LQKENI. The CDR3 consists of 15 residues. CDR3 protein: CASSPGQADNSPLHF.

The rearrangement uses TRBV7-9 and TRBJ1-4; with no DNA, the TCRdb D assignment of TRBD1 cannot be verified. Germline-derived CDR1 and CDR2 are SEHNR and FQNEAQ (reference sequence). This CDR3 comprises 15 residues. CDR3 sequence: CASSFSQGTNEKLFF.

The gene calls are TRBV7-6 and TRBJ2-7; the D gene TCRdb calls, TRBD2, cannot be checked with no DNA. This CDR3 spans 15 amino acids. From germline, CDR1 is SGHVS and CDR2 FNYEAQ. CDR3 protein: CASSRAGREDHEQYF.

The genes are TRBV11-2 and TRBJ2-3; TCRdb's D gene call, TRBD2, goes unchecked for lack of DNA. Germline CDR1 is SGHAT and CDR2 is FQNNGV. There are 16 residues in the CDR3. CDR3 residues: CASSLVLGLHTDTQYF.

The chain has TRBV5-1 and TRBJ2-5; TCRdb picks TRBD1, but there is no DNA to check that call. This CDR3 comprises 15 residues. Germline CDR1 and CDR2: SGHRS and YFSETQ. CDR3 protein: CASERSGTGKETQYF.

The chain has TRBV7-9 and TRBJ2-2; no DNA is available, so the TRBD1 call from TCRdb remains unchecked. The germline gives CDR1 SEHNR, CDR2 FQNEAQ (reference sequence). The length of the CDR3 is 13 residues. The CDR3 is CASSSPGVGELFF.

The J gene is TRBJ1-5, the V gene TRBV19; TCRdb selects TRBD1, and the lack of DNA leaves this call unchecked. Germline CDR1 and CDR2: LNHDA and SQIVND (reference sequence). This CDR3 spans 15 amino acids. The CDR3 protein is CASSNVAGGNQPQHF.

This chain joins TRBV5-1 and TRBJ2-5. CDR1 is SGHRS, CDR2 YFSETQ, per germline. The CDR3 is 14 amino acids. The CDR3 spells CASSLVGSRETQYF. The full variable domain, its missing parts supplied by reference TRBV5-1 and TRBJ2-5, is KAGVTQTPRYLIKTRGQQVTLSCSPISGHRSVSWYQQTPGQGLQFLFEYFSETQRNKGNFPGRFSGRQFSNSRSEMNVSTLELGDSALYLCASSLVGSRETQYFGPGTRLLVL.

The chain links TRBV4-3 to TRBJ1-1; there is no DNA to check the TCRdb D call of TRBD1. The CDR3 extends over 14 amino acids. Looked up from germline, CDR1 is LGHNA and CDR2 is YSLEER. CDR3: CASSQWTGETEAFF.